Below, 25 T cell receptor beta chains from the same sample are listed, as sequenced in a study of cytotoxic CD8 clonotypes in ibrutinib-treated CLL. Profiled with immunoSEQ multiplex PCR; TCRdb holds only in-frame clones, not every one. The data hold about 160,000 clones, with roughly 80% observed a single time. Specimen: PBMCs, collected after 12 months of ibrutinib treatment. The receptors here all came from a human donor with chronic lymphocytic leukemia.

V and J are TRBV7-9 and TRBJ2-7; 14 nucleotides agree with TRBD2. There are 17 residues in the CDR3. Per germline, CDR1 SEHNR and CDR2 FQNEAQ (reference sequence). V lost 5 bases and J lost 5; bases outside the gene matches: 11. For the CDR3, the DNA is TGTGCCAGCAGCGGCTCCGGGACTAGCGGGAGTGGTCACGAGCAGTACTTC. Its translation: CASSGSGTSGSGHEQYF.

This clone occurred a few times. The gene calls are TRBV28 and TRBJ2-7, with D perhaps matching TRBD1 (6 bases). Trimming pared 4 bases from V and 3 bases from J, leaving 10 bases between. Germline CDR1 is MDHEN and CDR2 is SYDVKM. The CDR3 has 13 residues. CDR3 region: CASSSGHLYEQYF. CDR3 coding DNA: TGTGCCAGCAGTTCGGGACATCTCTACGAGCAGTACTTC.

The chain links TRBV18 to TRBJ1-5; TRBD1 is a possible D gene (6 bases). The CDR3 is 16 residues long. V gave up 0 bases and J gave up 9 bases, with 18 bases separating them. The V gene's germline CDR1 is KGHSH and CDR2 LQKENI. The CDR3 is CASSPPGQGRERPQHF. CDR3 DNA: TGTGCCAGCTCACCACCGGGCCAGGGGAGGGAAAGGCCCCAGCATTTT.

The chain links TRBV6-5 to TRBJ2-3; possibly TRBD2 for D (5 bases). Trimming stripped 2 bases from V and 4 bases from J, with 13 bases between. Germline CDR1 MNHEY, CDR2 SVGAGI. This CDR3 region has 15 residues. The CDR3 spells CASSYVGSAADTQYF. CDR3 DNA sequence: TGTGCCAGCAGTTACGTAGGGAGTGCTGCAGATACGCAGTATTTT.

This chain connects TRBV28 to TRBJ1-3; no firm D call. V lost 7 bases to trimming and J lost 0 bases, with 16 bases between them. The length of the CDR3 is 16 residues. Germline assignment: CDR1 MDHEN and CDR2 SYDVKM. The CDR3 sequence: CASTLGRAFSGNTIYF. The CDR3 DNA follows: TGTGCCAGCACCTTGGGGAGGGCGTTCTCTGGAAACACCATATATTTT.

The chain joins TRBV5-6 to TRBJ1-6; unclear D gene. V gave up 5 bases and J gave up 6 bases, with 9 bases separating them. This CDR3 region has 13 residues. Germline V gene data show CDR1 as SGHDT and CDR2 as YYEEEE. The CDR3 reads CASSRTINSPLHF. CDR3 sequence (DNA): TGTGCCAGCAGTCGGACGATTAATTCACCCCTCCACTTT.

This chain uses TRBV4-2 with TRBJ2-1, with TRBD2 matching 11 bases. The length of the CDR3 is 20 residues. V gave up 0 bases and J gave up 0 bases; unmatched junction bases: 10. The germline CDR1 and CDR2 sequences are LGHNA and YNFKEQ. CDR3 bases: TGTGCCAGCAGCCAAGATCGGCCGGGACTAGCGGTCGGCTCCTACAATGAGCAGTTCTTC. Translating it yields CASSQDRPGLAVGSYNEQFF.

In this sample, this clone turned up a few times. The rearrangement uses TRBV4-2 and TRBJ2-5, with 9 bases that match TRBD2. V lost 0 bases and J lost 2; bases outside the gene matches: 4. Germline lookup yields CDR1 LGHNA and CDR2 YNFKEQ. The CDR3 spans 16 residues. CDR3: CASSQELAGLQETQYF. DNA of the CDR3: TGTGCCAGCAGCCAAGAACTAGCGGGCCTACAAGAGACCCAGTACTTC.

The chain couples TRBV6-1 to TRBJ1-2; tentatively, D is TRBD1 (5 bases). V dropped 5 bases and J dropped 3 bases, with 10 bases sitting between them. Germline CDR1 and CDR2: MNHNS and SASEGT. The CDR3 spans 13 residues. The CDR3 is CASSPWGDYGYTF. DNA of the CDR3: TGTGCCAGCAGTCCGTGGGGGGACTATGGCTACACCTTC.

V is TRBV5-8 and J is TRBJ1-5, with 9 bases that match TRBD1. Germline CDR1 is SGHTS and CDR2 is YDEGEE. The CDR3 has 19 amino acids. V gave up 7 bases and J gave up 2 bases; unmatched junction bases: 19. CDR3 in DNA: TGTGCCAGCCAGAGGACAGGGGCAAGGAGGAATATACGCAATCAGCCCCAGCATTTT. Encoded protein: CASQRTGARRNIRNQPQHF.

This chain uses TRBV4-1 with TRBJ2-3; tentative D call: TRBD2 (7 bases). V was clipped by 5 bases and J by 3 bases, with 12 bases between them. The CDR3 contains 14 residues. Per germline, CDR1 MGHRA and CDR2 YSYEKL. CDR3 region: CASSMGGQTDTQYF. CDR3 bases: TGCGCCAGCAGCATGGGGGGGCAGACAGATACGCAGTATTTT.

This chain connects TRBV6-1 to TRBJ1-3; perhaps TRBD1 as D (6 bases). V was trimmed by 1 base and J by 7 bases, leaving 14 bases between them. The CDR3 contains 15 residues. Germline CDR1 MNHNS, CDR2 SASEGT. The CDR3 is CASSEGGQGWNTIYF. The CDR3 region has the DNA TGTGCCAGCAGTGAAGGGGGGCAGGGGTGGAACACCATATATTTT.

This rearrangement joins TRBV19 to TRBJ1-4; 9 bases are shared with TRBD1. This CDR3 has 14 residues. The trim removed 4 bases at V and 7 bases at J, leaving 4 bases unmatched. The germline CDR1 and CDR2 sequences are LNHDA and SQIVND (reference sequence). The chain's CDR3 is CASSNDRGAEKLFF. The CDR3 DNA is TGTGCCAGTAGTAATGACAGGGGGGCTGAAAAACTGTTTTTT. Looking up the rest from reference TRBV19 and TRBJ1-4 gives the full variable domain: DGGITQSPKYLFRKEGQNVTLSCEQNLNHDAMYWYRQDPGQGLRLIYYSQIVNDFQKGDIAEGYSVSREKKESFPLTVTSAQKNPTAFYLCASSNDRGAEKLFFGSGTQLSVL.

This CDR3 reads CASSYSIGSYGYTF. The DNA of the CDR3 is TGTGCCAGCAGTTACTCGATAGGGTCCTATGGCTACACCTTC. This chain connects TRBV6-6 to TRBJ1-2; unclear D gene. Per the germline V gene, CDR1 is MNHNY and CDR2 is SVGAGI (reference sequence). The ends were cut back, 0 bases at V and 4 bases at J, with 9 bases in the middle. The CDR3 runs to 14 residues.

The rearrangement uses TRBV6-1 and TRBJ2-5, with a possible D match to TRBD1 (7 bases). The CDR3 totals 17 residues. The V and J ends lost 4 bases and 2 bases respectively, with 20 bases between them. Germline loops: CDR1 MNHNS, CDR2 SASEGT. The CDR3 here is CASSVGRRDRFQETQYF. CDR3 bases: TGTGCCAGCAGTGTTGGCCGGCGGGACAGATTTCAAGAGACCCAGTACTTC.

This clone was detected a few times. The chain recombines TRBV2 with TRBJ2-7; the D is unclear. Germline CDR1 SNHLY, CDR2 FYNNEI. The CDR3 has 13 amino acids. Trimming took 4 bases from V and 6 from J, leaving 13 bases between them. CDR3 protein: CASSGRPSTEQYF. CDR3 DNA sequence: TGTGCCAGCAGTGGCCGCCCCAGCACCGAGCAGTACTTC.

This chain connects TRBV7-2 to TRBJ2-3, with D maybe TRBD2 (6 bases). The germline gives CDR1 SGHTA, CDR2 FQGNSA. The germline V and J ends were trimmed by 5 bases and 3 bases, with 12 bases remaining between them. This CDR3 has 14 residues. The CDR3 DNA follows: TGTGCCAGCAGCCCCTCCCTAGCGACAGATACGCAGTATTTT. This translates into CASSPSLATDTQYF.

The genes are TRBV5-6 and TRBJ2-7; D gene ambiguous. Trimming left V 4 bases short and J 2 bases short, with 16 bases between. The CDR3 sequence is 15 residues long. CDR1 is SGHDT, CDR2 YYEEEE, per germline. The CDR3 protein is CASSPRTWTPYEQYF. In DNA form, the CDR3 reads TGTGCCAGCAGCCCCCGGACCTGGACGCCCTACGAGCAGTACTTC.

This chain connects TRBV6-6 to TRBJ2-2; the D is unclear. Trimming removed 1 base from V and 4 bases from J, with 4 bases in between. The germline CDR1 and CDR2 sequences are MNHNY and SVGAGI (reference sequence). The CDR3 is 13 residues long. CDR3 protein: CASSYYFTGELFF. The CDR3 DNA reads as TGTGCCAGCAGTTACTATTTCACCGGGGAGCTGTTTTTT.

V usage is TRBV29-1 and J usage is TRBJ1-1; weak D call: TRBD1 (6 bases). From germline, CDR1 is SQVTM and CDR2 ANQGSEA. V gave up 8 bases and J gave up 10 bases, with 17 bases separating them. This CDR3 is built from 11 residues. The CDR3 reads CSIQRDIRAFF. CDR3 DNA sequence: TGCAGCATCCAACGGGACATCCGAGCTTTCTTT.

This chain joins TRBV2 and TRBJ2-1; the match to TRBD1 covers 7 bases. Germline CDR1 reads SNHLY; CDR2 reads FYNNEI. The CDR3 consists of 14 residues. V lost 5 bases to trimming and J lost 9 bases; unmatched junction nucleotides: 10. The CDR3 nucleotides are TGTGCCAGCAGTCGACAGGGTCGGTTCGGTGAGCAGTTCTTC. It encodes CASSRQGRFGEQFF.

This clone was picked up one time. The rearrangement joins TRBV6-6 to TRBJ2-2; a possible D gene is TRBD2 (7 bases). V was shortened by 6 bases and J by 3 bases, with 17 bases between the two germline ends. CDR1 and CDR2 (germline): MNHNY, SVGAGI (reference sequence). The CDR3 contains 16 residues. The CDR3 loop is CASRQMGGAYTGELFF. CDR3 in DNA: TGTGCCAGCAGGCAAATGGGGGGGGCTTACACCGGGGAGCTGTTTTTT.

In its sample, this clone was seen a few times. This rearrangement joins TRBV6-1 to TRBJ1-4, with TRBD1 identical over 10 bases. V was pared by 4 bases and J by 3 bases, with 2 bases of the junction left unmatched. CDR1 is MNHNS, CDR2 SASEGT, per germline. The CDR3 sequence is 15 residues long. The CDR3 DNA sequence: TGTGCCAGCAGTGGTGGGACAGGGGCTAATGAAAAACTGTTTTTT. Protein: CASSGGTGANEKLFF.

The V call is TRBV18, the J call TRBJ2-1, with 8 bases identical to TRBD2. The V gene end was trimmed by 6 bases and the J gene end by 8 bases; junction bases not matched to a gene: 9. Germline CDR1 reads KGHSH; CDR2 reads LQKENI. CDR3 length equals 14 residues. CDR3 loop: CASSLSSGSDEQFF. The CDR3 DNA follows: TGTGCCAGCTCCCTATCTAGCGGGTCCGATGAGCAGTTCTTC.

The J gene is TRBJ2-7, the V gene TRBV6-1; D may be TRBD1 (6 bases). This CDR3 is built from 15 residues. Looked up from germline, CDR1 is MNHNS and CDR2 is SASEGT. V dropped 5 bases and J dropped 2 bases, with 16 bases sitting between them. The DNA for the CDR3 is TGTGCCAGCAGTAGGGAGCAGGGGCTGGCCTACGAGCAGTACTTC. Amino acids: CASSREQGLAYEQYF.